The 29 T cell receptor beta chains listed next were all sequenced from one sample in a study of T cell responses to AZD1222 COVID-19 vaccine. Sequencing was performed with immunoSEQ multiplex PCR; in TCRdb, only in-frame clones are kept and a portion is missing. This table holds 95,000 to 100,000 clones, 86% found once. This specimen consisted of peripheral blood, obtained on day 0 of AZD1222 vaccination. These receptors all come from an adult in good health.

This chain joins TRBV6-2 or TRBV6-3 and TRBJ2-3; D not resolved. Germline V CDR1 and CDR2: MNHEY, SVGEGT. The CDR3 runs 18 residues. V gave up 0 bases and J gave up 1 base, with 17 bases separating them. This CDR3 reads CASSYSAEKSRGTDTQYF. The CDR3 DNA is TGTGCCAGCAGTTACTCGGCGGAGAAGTCACGGGGCACAGATACGCAGTATTTT.

The chain uses TRBV10-3 and TRBJ2-1; tentative D call: TRBD1 (5 bases). The V and J ends lost 3 bases and 0 bases respectively, with 12 bases between them. Germline V gene lookup returns CDR1 ENHRY and CDR2 SYGVKD. CDR3 length: 16 residues. The CDR3 DNA is TGTGCCATCAGTGACGACAGCACGAGCTCCTACAATGAGCAGTTCTTC. Protein product: CAISDDSTSSYNEQFF.

This chain connects TRBV4-1 to TRBJ1-3; D unclear. This CDR3 is 14 amino acids long. The germline CDR1 and CDR2 sequences are MGHRA and YSYEKL. V lost 0 bases, J lost 1 base, and 4 bases lay in between. The CDR3 spells CASSQDYSGNTIYF. The CDR3 DNA is TGCGCCAGCAGCCAAGATTATTCTGGAAACACCATATATTTT.

This chain links TRBV28 with TRBJ2-7; tentative D call: TRBD2 (5 bases). The CDR3 runs to 11 residues. Germline V CDR1 and CDR2: MDHEN, SYDVKM. V lost 4 bases, J lost 7 bases, and 8 bases lay in between. The chain's CDR3 is CASSSPGEQYF. For the CDR3, the DNA is TGTGCCAGCAGTTCCCCGGGGGAGCAGTACTTC.

This rearrangement joins TRBV30 to TRBJ2-2; TRBD1 is a possible D gene (6 bases). The length of the CDR3 is 15 residues. CDR1 and CDR2 from the germline V gene are GTSNPN and SVGIG (reference sequence). The V gene lost 4 bases and the J gene lost 6 bases, with 18 bases spanning the gap. The CDR3 nucleotides read TGTGCCTGGACCAGACTCCTAAGACAGGCCGGGGAGCTGTTTTTT. Protein sequence: CAWTRLLRQAGELFF.

The genes are TRBV9 and TRBJ2-1, with TRBD2 matching 7 bases. V lost 3 bases, J lost 1 base, and 13 bases stayed unmatched. Germline V lookup: CDR1 SGDLS, CDR2 YYNGEE. This CDR3 spans 18 amino acids. In nucleotides, the CDR3 is TGTGCCAGCAGCGACCCTCGATCCCGGGAGGTTTCCTACAATGAGCAGTTCTTC. This codes for CASSDPRSREVSYNEQFF.

V gene TRBV2 combines with J gene TRBJ1-2; weak D call: TRBD1 (5 bases). The length of the CDR3 is 19 residues. The V end lost 0 bases, the J end lost 2 bases, and 22 bases lay between the germline ends. The germline CDR1 and CDR2 sequences are SNHLY and FYNNEI. The CDR3 DNA reads TGTGCCAGCAGTGAAGCGCTTCTGGGGAGGGACTTATTAAACTATGGCTACACCTTC. Protein: CASSEALLGRDLLNYGYTF.

J is TRBJ1-5 and V is TRBV19, with D perhaps TRBD1 (5 bases). The V end lost 6 bases, the J end lost 1 base, and 7 bases lay between the germline ends. This CDR3 has 13 residues. Germline CDR1 is LNHDA and CDR2 is SQIVND (reference sequence). The CDR3, as DNA: TGTGCCAGTAGCGGGGACAGCAATCAGCCCCAGCATTTT. Protein: CASSGDSNQPQHF. Full variable domain (rest looked up from reference TRBV19 and TRBJ1-5): DGGITQSPKYLFRKEGQNVTLSCEQNLNHDAMYWYRQDPGQGLRLIYYSQIVNDFQKGDIAEGYSVSREKKESFPLTVTSAQKNPTAFYLCASSGDSNQPQHFGDGTRLSIL.

The chain is built from TRBV27 and TRBJ1-4, with D perhaps TRBD1 (5 bases). The V and J ends lost 3 bases and 4 bases respectively, with 9 bases between them. CDR1 and CDR2 from the germline V gene are MNHEY and SMNVEV (reference sequence). The CDR3 consists of 14 residues. Written as DNA, the CDR3 is TGTGCCAGCAGTTTGGCAGGGTTTAATGAAAAACTGTTTTTT. Its protein is CASSLAGFNEKLFF.

CDR3: CASSLGLWGGYEQFF. The CDR3 region has the DNA TGTGCCAGCAGCTTAGGGTTATGGGGAGGCTATGAGCAGTTCTTC. The chain couples TRBV7-3 to TRBJ2-1; possibly TRBD2 for D (6 bases). The CDR3 sequence is 15 residues long. Germline assignment: CDR1 SGHTA and CDR2 FQGTGA. Trimming pared 2 bases from V and 8 bases from J, leaving 16 bases between.

The V call is TRBV27, the J call TRBJ2-7, with D unclear. CDR3 length equals 13 residues. Per the germline V gene, CDR1 is MNHEY and CDR2 is SMNVEV (reference sequence). Trimming took off 9 bases at V and 5 bases at J, with 17 bases between the two ends. CDR3 protein: CARARKKFDEQYF. The CDR3 DNA reads TGTGCCAGGGCCAGGAAAAAATTTGACGAGCAGTACTTC.

V gene TRBV3-1 (or the pseudogene TRBV3-2) combines with J gene TRBJ1-1, with D possibly matching TRBD1 (5 bases). Germline values: CDR1 LGHDT, CDR2 YNNKEL (reference sequence). The CDR3 length is 15 residues. V was cut by 5 bases and J by 1 base, with 14 bases left in between. Here the CDR3 DNA reads TGTGCCAGCAGCTCACACGGGGGAGCGAACACTGAAGCTTTCTTT. Translation gives CASSSHGGANTEAFF.

The chain employs TRBV5-4 and TRBJ1-1, with 9 bases lining up with TRBD1. The CDR3 sequence is 14 residues long. Germline V CDR1 and CDR2: SGHNT, YYREEE (reference sequence). Trimming removed 4 bases from V and 4 bases from J; junction bases left unmatched: 5. CDR3 bases: TGTGCCAGCAGCGTCCCGACAGGGGGCACTGAAGCTTTCTTT. It yields the protein CASSVPTGGTEAFF.

The chain combines TRBV30 with TRBJ2-3; TRBD2 might be the D (6 bases). The CDR3 extends over 14 amino acids. Trimming took off 3 bases at V and 4 bases at J, with 14 bases between the two ends. Germline assignment: CDR1 GTSNPN and CDR2 SVGIG (reference sequence). CDR3 sequence: CAWSGTLGPDTQYF. CDR3 nucleotide sequence: TGTGCCTGGAGCGGGACTTTGGGGCCAGATACGCAGTATTTT.

The chain links TRBV7-9 to TRBJ2-3, with 8 nucleotides matching TRBD1. The V gene's germline CDR1 is SEHNR and CDR2 FQNEAQ (reference sequence). The V segment lost 5 bases and the J segment 4 bases; nucleotides outside the gene matches: 5. CDR3 size: 14 residues. The CDR3 coding sequence is TGTGCCAGCAGCAAGGACAGGGAATCAGATACGCAGTATTTT. It yields the protein CASSKDRESDTQYF.

V usage is TRBV7-3 and J usage is TRBJ2-1; TRBD1 aligns across 8 bases. CDR1 SGHTA and CDR2 FQGTGA come from the germline V gene. CDR3 size: 17 residues. V was pared by 2 bases and J by 7 bases, with 13 bases of the junction left unmatched. CDR3 amino acids: CASSLQGGWQGANEQFF. The CDR3 DNA is TGTGCCAGCAGCTTACAAGGGGGCTGGCAGGGGGCTAATGAGCAGTTCTTC.

The chain joins TRBV28 to TRBJ2-7; a weak D match, TRBD2 (5 bases). Germline loops: CDR1 MDHEN, CDR2 SYDVKM. Trimming took 4 bases from V and 5 from J, leaving 9 bases between them. The CDR3 contains 12 residues. The CDR3 reads CASSWRADEQYF. As DNA, the CDR3 is TGTGCCAGCAGTTGGCGGGCAGACGAGCAGTACTTC.

V is TRBV18 and J is TRBJ1-1; the D is unclear. Germline values: CDR1 KGHSH, CDR2 LQKENI. The CDR3 sequence is 12 residues long. Trimming took off 6 bases at V and 6 bases at J, with 11 bases between the two ends. The CDR3 sequence: CASSTTLAEAFF. DNA for the CDR3: TGTGCCAGCTCGACAACTCTGGCTGAAGCTTTCTTT.

The V gene is TRBV19, the J gene TRBJ2-5; 9 nucleotides line up with TRBD2. The germline V gene encodes CDR1 LNHDA and CDR2 SQIVND (reference sequence). The CDR3 is 14 amino acids. V gave up 6 bases and J gave up 1 base; unmatched junction bases: 3. The CDR3 region is CASRVAGAQETQYF. CDR3 in DNA: TGTGCCAGTAGAGTAGCGGGAGCCCAAGAGACCCAGTACTTC.

The chain combines TRBV9 with TRBJ2-5, with TRBD2 matching over 10 bases. This CDR3 is 15 amino acids long. The V gene end was trimmed by 0 bases and the J gene end by 5 bases; junction bases not matched to a gene: 4. Germline lookup yields CDR1 SGDLS and CDR2 YYNGEE. CDR3 sequence reads: CASSVGPSGSETQYF. CDR3 DNA: TGTGCCAGCAGCGTAGGACCTAGCGGGAGTGAGACCCAGTACTTC.

The rearrangement uses TRBV6-1 and TRBJ2-1; 9 bases map to TRBD2. CDR1 is MNHNS and CDR2 is SASEGT in the germline V gene. This CDR3 contains 16 residues. Losses at the gene ends were 2 bases for V and 3 bases for J; bases not matched to a gene: 5. CDR3 region: CASSESRLADYNEQFF. CDR3 nucleotide sequence: TGTGCCAGCAGTGAATCTAGACTAGCGGACTACAATGAGCAGTTCTTC.

The rearrangement joins TRBV19 to TRBJ1-3; 9 bases are a match to TRBD1. The CDR3 is 17 amino acids. Unmatched junction bases numbered 11, after V lost 2 bases and J lost 6 bases. Germline lookup yields CDR1 LNHDA and CDR2 SQIVND (reference sequence). In DNA form, the CDR3 reads TGTGCCAGTAGTATAAAAGTCCCCGGGACAGGGACAAACACCATATATTTT. Encoded protein: CASSIKVPGTGTNTIYF.

This sequence joins TRBV9 and TRBJ2-1; TRBD2 aligns across 13 bases. V lost 5 bases, J lost 4 bases, and 12 bases stayed unmatched. Germline CDR1 SGDLS, CDR2 YYNGEE. CDR3 size: 18 residues. DNA of the CDR3: TGTGCCAGCAGTGGGACTAGCGGGATCGAGGGGGGATACAATGAGCAGTTCTTC. Residues: CASSGTSGIEGGYNEQFF.

V and J are TRBV6-5 and TRBJ1-1; D possibly corresponds to TRBD1 (5 bases). The germline V and J ends were trimmed by 11 bases and 8 bases, with 15 bases remaining between them. The germline CDR1 and CDR2 sequences are MNHEY and SVGAGI. This CDR3 has 11 residues. The CDR3, as DNA: TGTGCCGGAGAGAGGGACGGAGAAGCTTTCTTT. Its translation: CAGERDGEAFF.

V gene TRBV7-2 combines with J gene TRBJ2-5, with 7 bases matching TRBD1. V was pared by 5 bases and J by 3 bases, with 9 bases of the junction left unmatched. This CDR3 contains 15 residues. Germline-derived CDR1 and CDR2 are SGHTA and FQGNSA. Written as DNA, the CDR3 is TGTGCCAGCAGCGGTCACTGGGACAGAAAAGAGACCCAGTACTTC. This codes for CASSGHWDRKETQYF.

V and J are TRBV7-2 and TRBJ2-2; D uncertain. The V end lost 5 bases, the J end lost 8 bases, and 9 bases lay between the germline ends. CDR1 and CDR2 from the germline V gene are SGHTA and FQGNSA. This CDR3 has 12 amino acids. DNA for the CDR3: TGTGCCAGCAGCCCTCTTTTAGGGGAGCTGTTTTTT. Its translation: CASSPLLGELFF.

The chain is built from TRBV6-2 or TRBV6-3 and TRBJ2-7; 8 nucleotides agree with TRBD1. The V and J ends lost 5 bases and 7 bases, in that order; junction bases with no gene match: 1. Germline V gene lookup returns CDR1 MNHEY and CDR2 SVGEGT. This CDR3 has 11 amino acids. The CDR3 nucleotides read TGTGCCAGCAGTCGGGACAGGGAGCAGTACTTC. Its protein product is CASSRDREQYF.

The V call is TRBV4-2, the J call TRBJ2-4; a weak D match, TRBD2 (6 bases). V was cut by 0 bases and J by 2 bases, with 17 bases left in between. The CDR3 is 18 amino acids. The germline CDR1 and CDR2 sequences are LGHNA and YNFKEQ. CDR3 sequence: CASSQDLGGRLPKNIQYF. CDR3 nucleotides: TGTGCCAGCAGCCAAGATCTTGGGGGGAGGTTGCCCAAAAACATTCAGTACTTC.

CDR3 sequence reads: CASSLGKGGYSSYNEQFF. DNA for the CDR3: TGTGCCAGCAGCTTAGGGAAGGGCGGGTATAGCTCCTACAATGAGCAGTTCTTC. The gene calls are TRBV11-3 and TRBJ2-1; possibly TRBD2 for D (5 bases). CDR3 length equals 18 residues. Trimming stripped 1 base from V and 0 bases from J, with 16 bases between. The germline gives CDR1 SGHNT, CDR2 YENEEA. Combining the CDR3 with reference TRBV11-3 and TRBJ2-1 gives the whole variable domain EAGVVQSPRYKIIEKKQPVAFWCNPISGHNTLYWYLQNLGQGPELLIRYENEEAVDDSQLPKDRFSAERLKGVDSTLKIQPAELGDSAVYLCASSLGKGGYSSYNEQFFGPGTRLTVL.